In this sample, the clone carrying this T cell receptor beta chain turned up a few times. The data originate from a study of blood T cell repertoires in COVID-19. Study in general: The United States, Italy and Spain supplied acute and convalescent COVID-19 samples. T cells, B-cell-depleted T cells, or PBMCs provided the cDNA or gDNA that served as material.

Original data processing: Estimation of nucleated cell counts relied on the amplification of reference gene primers. Sequencing used immunoSEQ multiplex PCR; TCRdb keeps in-frame clones, though not all of them. D and trimming come from the DNA, and the V and J calls and clone size come from that table. The table includes about 120,000 clones, about 78% detected once. This sequence originates from a man aged 65 to 85 with acute or convalescent COVID-19. Sequenced material: peripheral blood.

DNA for the CDR3: TGTGCCAGCAGCTTGGACAGGTACTCCTACGAGCAGTACTTC. Protein: CASSLDRYSYEQYF. This chain links TRBV7-8 with TRBJ2-7, with TRBD1 matching 7 bases. Germline CDR1 and CDR2: SGHVS and FQNEAQ. This CDR3 has 14 amino acids. Trimming took 3 bases from V and 0 from J; bases not matched to a gene: 2.